The subject of this entry is one TCR beta chain. Its antigen is still unknown. Qualities for individual bases were not recorded, and no much larger clone is one base off. TCRbeta CDR3 regions were amplified from genomic DNA by means of the immunoSEQ Assay, a bias-controlled multiplex PCR. The paper's processing steps were these. Nucleated cell counts per sample were estimated from amplification of reference gene primers within the assay. Sequence reads were collapsed and filtered to measure the absolute abundance of every unique TCRbeta CDR3 rearrangement. For each sample, productive Simpson clonality was calculated by taking the square root of Simpson's diversity index across productive rearrangements. The table was pulled from immuneACCESS by TCRdb, which kept in-frame rearrangements only. Such tables lose some clones; where checked, under half of the loss comes from unresolved V genes, and the rest has no known cause. Clone size and V and J calls were adopted from that table, with D and trimming inferred from the DNA. The sample contains 200,000 to 250,000 clones, approximately 91% of them found a single time. Together, the top ten hold around 6.5% of the sample.

This entry comes from a study of blood T cell repertoires in COVID-19 (dated by TCRdb to 2018 to 2020). The study in broad terms: The collaborator samples originated in the United States, Italy and Spain and spanned the acute and convalescent phases of COVID-19. The prospective study material was composed of cDNA or gDNA derived from T cells, B-cell-depleted T cells, or PBMCs. Deeply sampled blood TCRbeta repertoires from subjects exposed to, actively infected with, or recovered from COVID-19 were included in the dataset. The repertoires were made available in a free public database intended to serve as a resource for research on the immune response to SARS-CoV-2. Samples came from the ongoing ImmuneRACE study (first 160 participants) plus 1,254 subjects from 6 global collaborators. The sample metadata nearly always contained a de-identified subject ID, COVID-19 status, age in years and sex. Where available, HLA class I and class II types were taken from metadata supplied by the sample provider and were not determined by assay-based typing.

Another Seattle source contributed samples from volunteer blood donors who had recovered from COVID-19. Whole blood was collected in K2EDTA tubes by collaborating institutions according to the institutions' own protocols. For TCRbeta analysis, collaborators shipped samples as frozen whole blood, isolated PBMCs, or DNA extracted from either of those sample types. CDR1 and CDR2, looked up from the germline V gene, are SQVTM and ANQGSEA. V and J are truncated by 2 bases and 7 bases respectively, leaving an intervening sequence of 14 bases. The CDR3 starts with the cysteine, ends with the phenylalanine, and has 14 residues. The CDR3 DNA has 42 bases and is translated from base 1. Study-wide conclusions, independent of this receptor: The quantity of clinical and demographic metadata differed by source and by participant and was supplied without curation.

The sample comprised peripheral blood. This sequence was found in a man in his 60s who had recovered from COVID-19. The V gene is TRBV29-1 and the J gene is TRBJ1-4; TRBD1 is a possible D gene, resting on 5 matching bases. The sequenced DNA: TGCAGCGTTGAATTCGGGGGGAGGGGTGAAAAACTGTTTTTT. This is translated as CSVEFGGRGEKLFF. Outside the CDR3, residues come from the reference TRBV29-1 and TRBJ1-4 proteins, so the full variable domain is: SAVISQKPSRDICQRGTSLTIQCQVDSQVTMMFWYRQQPGQSLTLIATANQGSEATYESGFVIDKFPISRPNLTFSTLTVSNMSPEDSSIYLCSVEFGGRGEKLFFGSGTQLSVL.